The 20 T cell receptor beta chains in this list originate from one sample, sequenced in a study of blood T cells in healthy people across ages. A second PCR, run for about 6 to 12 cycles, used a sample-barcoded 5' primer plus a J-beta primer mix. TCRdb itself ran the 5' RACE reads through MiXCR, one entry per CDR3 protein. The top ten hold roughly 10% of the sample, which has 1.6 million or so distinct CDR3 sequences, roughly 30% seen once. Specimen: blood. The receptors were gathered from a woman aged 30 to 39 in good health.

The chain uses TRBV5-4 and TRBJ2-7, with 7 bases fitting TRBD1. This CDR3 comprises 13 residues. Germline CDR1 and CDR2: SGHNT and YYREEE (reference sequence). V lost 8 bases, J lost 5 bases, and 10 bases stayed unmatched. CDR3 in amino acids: CASATGNGDEQYF. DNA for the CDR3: TGTGCCAGTGCGACAGGGAATGGTGACGAGCAGTACTTC.

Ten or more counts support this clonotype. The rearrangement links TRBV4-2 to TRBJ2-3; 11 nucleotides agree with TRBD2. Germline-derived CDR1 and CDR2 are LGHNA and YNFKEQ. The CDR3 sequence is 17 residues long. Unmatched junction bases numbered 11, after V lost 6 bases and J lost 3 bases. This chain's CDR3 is CASSGSSGRPGTDTQYF. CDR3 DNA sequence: TGTGCCAGCAGTGGGTCTAGCGGGAGGCCCGGAACAGATACGCAGTATTTT.

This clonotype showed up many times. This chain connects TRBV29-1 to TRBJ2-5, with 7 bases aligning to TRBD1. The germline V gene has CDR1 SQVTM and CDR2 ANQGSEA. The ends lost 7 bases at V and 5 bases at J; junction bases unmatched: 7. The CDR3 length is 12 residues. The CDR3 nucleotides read TGCAGCGGATACAGGGGCTACGAGACCCAGTACTTC. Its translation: CSGYRGYETQYF.

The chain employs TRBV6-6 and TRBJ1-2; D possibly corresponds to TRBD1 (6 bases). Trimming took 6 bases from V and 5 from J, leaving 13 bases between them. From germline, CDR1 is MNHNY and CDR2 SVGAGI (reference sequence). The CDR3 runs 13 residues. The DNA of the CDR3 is TGTGCCAGCAGGTCAGGACAGCTTTATGGCTACACCTTC. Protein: CASRSGQLYGYTF.

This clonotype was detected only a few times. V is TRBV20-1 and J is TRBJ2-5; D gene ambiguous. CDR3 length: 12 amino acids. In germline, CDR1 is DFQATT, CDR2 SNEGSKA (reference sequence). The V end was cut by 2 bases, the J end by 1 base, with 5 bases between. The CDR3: CSARTTQETQYF. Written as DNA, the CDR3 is TGCAGTGCTAGAACTACCCAAGAGACCCAGTACTTC.

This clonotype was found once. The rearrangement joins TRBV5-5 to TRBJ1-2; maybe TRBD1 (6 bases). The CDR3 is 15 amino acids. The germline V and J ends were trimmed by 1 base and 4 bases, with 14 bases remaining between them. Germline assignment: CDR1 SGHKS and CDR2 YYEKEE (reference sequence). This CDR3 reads CASSLLPGVGYGYTF. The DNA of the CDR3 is TGTGCCAGCAGCTTGTTACCAGGGGTGGGCTATGGCTACACCTTC. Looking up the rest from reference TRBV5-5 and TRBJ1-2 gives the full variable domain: DAGVTQSPTHLIKTRGQQVTLRCSPISGHKSVSWYQQVLGQGPQFIFQYYEKEERGRGNFPDRFSARQFPNYSSELNVNALLLGDSALYLCASSLLPGVGYGYTFGSGTRLTVV.

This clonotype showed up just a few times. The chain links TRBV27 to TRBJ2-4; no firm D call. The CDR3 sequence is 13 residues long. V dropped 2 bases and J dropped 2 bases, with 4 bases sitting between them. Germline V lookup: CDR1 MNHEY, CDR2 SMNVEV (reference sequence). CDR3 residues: CASSLGTKNIQYF. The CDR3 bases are TGTGCCAGCAGTTTAGGGACCAAAAACATTCAGTACTTC.

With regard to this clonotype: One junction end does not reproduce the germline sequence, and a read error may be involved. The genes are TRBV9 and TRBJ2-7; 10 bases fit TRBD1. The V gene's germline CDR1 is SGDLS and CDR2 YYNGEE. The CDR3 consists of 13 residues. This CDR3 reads CASGVWTGGEQYF. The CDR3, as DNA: TGTGCCAGCGGCGTATGGACAGGGGGGGAGCAGTACTTC.

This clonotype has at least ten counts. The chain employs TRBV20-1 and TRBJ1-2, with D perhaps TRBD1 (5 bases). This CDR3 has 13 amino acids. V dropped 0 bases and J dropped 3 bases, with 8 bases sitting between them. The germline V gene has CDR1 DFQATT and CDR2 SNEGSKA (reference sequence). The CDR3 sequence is CSARDGGYYGYTF. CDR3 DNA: TGCAGTGCTAGAGATGGGGGTTACTATGGCTACACCTTC.

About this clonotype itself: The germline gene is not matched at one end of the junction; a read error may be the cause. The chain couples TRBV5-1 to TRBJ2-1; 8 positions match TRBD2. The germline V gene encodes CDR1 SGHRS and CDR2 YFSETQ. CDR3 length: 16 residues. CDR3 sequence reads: CASSLHGGGIYNEQLF. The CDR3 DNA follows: TGCGCCAGCAGCCTTCACGGCGGGGGGATCTACAATGAGCAGTTATTC.

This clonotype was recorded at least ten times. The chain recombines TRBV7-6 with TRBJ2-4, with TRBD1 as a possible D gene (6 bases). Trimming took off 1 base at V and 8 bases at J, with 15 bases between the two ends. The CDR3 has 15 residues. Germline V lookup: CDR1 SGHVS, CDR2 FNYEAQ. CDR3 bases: TGTGCCAGCAGCTTAGGGGCAGGGGTGCGGGACATTCAGTACTTC. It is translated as CASSLGAGVRDIQYF.

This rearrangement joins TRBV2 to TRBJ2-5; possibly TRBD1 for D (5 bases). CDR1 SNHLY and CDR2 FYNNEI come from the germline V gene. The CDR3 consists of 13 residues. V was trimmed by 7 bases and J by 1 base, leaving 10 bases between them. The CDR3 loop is CASTQGSQETQYF. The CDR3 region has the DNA TGTGCCAGCACTCAGGGAAGCCAAGAGACCCAGTACTTC.

The CDR3 DNA reads TGTGCCACCGGGATTGGGACTGCAGTTATCACAGATACGCAGTATTTT. Its translation: CATGIGTAVITDTQYF. The rearrangement links TRBV24-1 to TRBJ2-3; possibly TRBD2 for D (6 bases). This CDR3 has 16 residues. Germline V lookup: CDR1 KGHDR, CDR2 SFDVKD. V shed 9 bases and J shed 2 bases, with 20 bases lying between them.

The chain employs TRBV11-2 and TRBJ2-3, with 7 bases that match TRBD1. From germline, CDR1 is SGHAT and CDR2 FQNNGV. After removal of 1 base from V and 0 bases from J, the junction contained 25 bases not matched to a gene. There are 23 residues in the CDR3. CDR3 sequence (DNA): TGTGCCAGCAGCTTAGTGGGAGAGGCACTCCTTGGGACAGCACAGCCTAGCACAGATACGCAGTATTTT. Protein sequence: CASSLVGEALLGTAQPSTDTQYF.

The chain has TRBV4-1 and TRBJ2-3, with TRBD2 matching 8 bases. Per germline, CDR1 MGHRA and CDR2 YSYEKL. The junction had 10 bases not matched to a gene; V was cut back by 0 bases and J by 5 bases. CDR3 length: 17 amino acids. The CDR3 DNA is TGCGCCAGCAGCCAAGATCCCGGGAGGGCCCCGGGAGATACGCAGTATTTT. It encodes CASSQDPGRAPGDTQYF.

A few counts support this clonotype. The CDR3 loop is CASSMDRNTEAFF. Written as DNA, the CDR3 is TGCGCCAGCAGCATGGACAGGAACACTGAAGCTTTCTTT. The chain employs TRBV5-1 and TRBJ1-1; the D gene is possibly TRBD1 (6 bases). V lost 4 bases and J 1 base, leaving 8 bases between the germline ends. The CDR3 has 13 residues. Germline V CDR1 and CDR2: SGHRS, YFSETQ.

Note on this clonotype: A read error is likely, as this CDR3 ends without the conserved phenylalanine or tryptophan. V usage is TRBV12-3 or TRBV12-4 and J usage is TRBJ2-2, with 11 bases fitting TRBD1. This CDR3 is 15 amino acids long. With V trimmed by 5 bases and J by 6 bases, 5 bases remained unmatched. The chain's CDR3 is CASSQGQGAPGELFC. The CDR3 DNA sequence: TGTGCCAGCAGTCAAGGACAGGGGGCCCCCGGGGAGCTGTTTTGT.

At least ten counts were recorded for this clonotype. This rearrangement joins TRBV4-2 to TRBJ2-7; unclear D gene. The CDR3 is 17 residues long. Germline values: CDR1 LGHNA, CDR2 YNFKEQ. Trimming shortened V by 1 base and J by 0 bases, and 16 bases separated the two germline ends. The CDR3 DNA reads TGTGCCAGCAGCCAAGCAGTGGCGCAGAATGTCTCCTACGAGCAGTACTTC. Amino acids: CASSQAVAQNVSYEQYF.

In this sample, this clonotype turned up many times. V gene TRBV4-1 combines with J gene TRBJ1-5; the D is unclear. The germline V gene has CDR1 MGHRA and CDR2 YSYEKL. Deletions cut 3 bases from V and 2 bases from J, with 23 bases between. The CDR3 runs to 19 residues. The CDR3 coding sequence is TGCGCCAGCAGCCACCAAAACACACGGACCTTCATAGGCAATCAGCCCCAGCATTTT. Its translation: CASSHQNTRTFIGNQPQHF.

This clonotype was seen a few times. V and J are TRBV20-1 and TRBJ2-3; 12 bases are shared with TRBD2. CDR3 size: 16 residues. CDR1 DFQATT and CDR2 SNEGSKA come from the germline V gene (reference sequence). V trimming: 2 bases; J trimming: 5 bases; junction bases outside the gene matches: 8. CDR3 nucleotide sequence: TGCAGTGCTAGACCAAGACTAGCGGGAGAAAGAGATACGCAGTATTTT. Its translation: CSARPRLAGERDTQYF.